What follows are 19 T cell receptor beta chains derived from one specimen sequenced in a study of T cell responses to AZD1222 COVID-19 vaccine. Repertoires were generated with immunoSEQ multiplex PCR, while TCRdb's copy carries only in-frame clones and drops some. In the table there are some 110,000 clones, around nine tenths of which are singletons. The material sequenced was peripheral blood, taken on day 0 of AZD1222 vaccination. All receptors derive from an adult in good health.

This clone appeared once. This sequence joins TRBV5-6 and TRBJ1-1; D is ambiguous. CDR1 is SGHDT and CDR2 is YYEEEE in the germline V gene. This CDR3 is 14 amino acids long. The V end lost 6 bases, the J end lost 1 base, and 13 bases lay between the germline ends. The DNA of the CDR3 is TGTGCCAGCATGAATAATTACTGGAACACTGAAGCTTTCTTT. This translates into CASMNNYWNTEAFF.

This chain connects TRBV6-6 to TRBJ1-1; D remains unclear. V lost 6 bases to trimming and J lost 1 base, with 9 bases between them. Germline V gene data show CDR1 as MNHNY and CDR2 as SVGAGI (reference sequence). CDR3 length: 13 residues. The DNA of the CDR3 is TGTGCCAGCAGCTTCCCGGAGAACACTGAAGCTTTCTTT. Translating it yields CASSFPENTEAFF.

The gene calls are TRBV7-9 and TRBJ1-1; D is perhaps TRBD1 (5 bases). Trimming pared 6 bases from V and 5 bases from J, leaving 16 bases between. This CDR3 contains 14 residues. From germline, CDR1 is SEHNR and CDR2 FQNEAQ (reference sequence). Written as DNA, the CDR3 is TGTGCCAGCAGTCGGGACTCCTTGGCTACTGAAGCTTTCTTT. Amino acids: CASSRDSLATEAFF.

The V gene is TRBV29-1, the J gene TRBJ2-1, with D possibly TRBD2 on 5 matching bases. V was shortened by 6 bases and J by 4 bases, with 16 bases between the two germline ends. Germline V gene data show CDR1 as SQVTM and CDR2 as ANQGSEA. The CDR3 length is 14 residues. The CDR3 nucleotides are TGCAGCGTGGAGTACTGGAGGCCATACAATGAGCAGTTCTTC. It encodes CSVEYWRPYNEQFF.

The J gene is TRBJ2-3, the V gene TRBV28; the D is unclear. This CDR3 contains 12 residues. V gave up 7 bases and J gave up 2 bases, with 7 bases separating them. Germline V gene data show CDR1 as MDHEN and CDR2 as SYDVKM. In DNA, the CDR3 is TGTGCCAGCACTCAGAACACAGATACGCAGTATTTT. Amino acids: CASTQNTDTQYF. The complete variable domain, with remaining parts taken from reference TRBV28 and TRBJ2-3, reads DVKVTQSSRYLVKRTGEKVFLECVQDMDHENMFWYRQDPGLGLRLIYFSYDVKMKEKGDIPEGYSVSREKKERFSLILESASTNQTSMYLCASTQNTDTQYFGPGTRLTVL.

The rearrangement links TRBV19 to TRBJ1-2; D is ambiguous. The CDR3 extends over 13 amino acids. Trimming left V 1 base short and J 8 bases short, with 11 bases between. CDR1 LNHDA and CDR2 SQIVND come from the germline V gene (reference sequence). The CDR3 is CASSIGTGRGYTF. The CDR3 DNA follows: TGTGCCAGTAGTATAGGGACGGGGAGAGGCTACACCTTC.

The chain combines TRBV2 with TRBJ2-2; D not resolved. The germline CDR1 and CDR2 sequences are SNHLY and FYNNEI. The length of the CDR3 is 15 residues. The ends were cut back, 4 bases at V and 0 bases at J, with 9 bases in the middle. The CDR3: CASSVGTTNTGELFF. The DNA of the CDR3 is TGTGCCAGCAGTGTTGGCACAACGAACACCGGGGAGCTGTTTTTT.

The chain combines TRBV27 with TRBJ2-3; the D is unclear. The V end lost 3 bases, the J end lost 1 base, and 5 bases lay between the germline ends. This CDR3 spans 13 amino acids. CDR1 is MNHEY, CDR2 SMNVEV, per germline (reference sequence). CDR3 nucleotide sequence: TGTGCCAGCAGTTTGAAGGGCACAGATACGCAGTATTTT. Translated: CASSLKGTDTQYF.

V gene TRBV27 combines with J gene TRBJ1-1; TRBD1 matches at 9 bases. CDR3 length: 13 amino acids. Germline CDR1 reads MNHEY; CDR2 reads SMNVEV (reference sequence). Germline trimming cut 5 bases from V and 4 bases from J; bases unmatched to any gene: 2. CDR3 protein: CASSKTGGTEAFF. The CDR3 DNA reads TGTGCCAGCAGTAAGACAGGGGGCACTGAAGCTTTCTTT.

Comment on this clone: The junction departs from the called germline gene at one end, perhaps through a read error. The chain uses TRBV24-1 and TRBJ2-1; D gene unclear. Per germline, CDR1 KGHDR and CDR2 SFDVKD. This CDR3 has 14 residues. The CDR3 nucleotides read TGTGCCACCAGGGCCCCCGCATACTACAGTGAGCAGTTCTTC. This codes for CATRAPAYYSEQFF.

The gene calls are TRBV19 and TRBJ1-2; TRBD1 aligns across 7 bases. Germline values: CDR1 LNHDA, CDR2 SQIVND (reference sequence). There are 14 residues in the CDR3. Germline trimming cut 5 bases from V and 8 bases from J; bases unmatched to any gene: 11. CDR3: CASSPGQSSGGYTF. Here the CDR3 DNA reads TGTGCCAGTAGTCCGGGACAGTCCTCCGGGGGCTACACCTTC. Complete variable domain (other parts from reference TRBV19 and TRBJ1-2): DGGITQSPKYLFRKEGQNVTLSCEQNLNHDAMYWYRQDPGQGLRLIYYSQIVNDFQKGDIAEGYSVSREKKESFPLTVTSAQKNPTAFYLCASSPGQSSGGYTFGSGTRLTVV.

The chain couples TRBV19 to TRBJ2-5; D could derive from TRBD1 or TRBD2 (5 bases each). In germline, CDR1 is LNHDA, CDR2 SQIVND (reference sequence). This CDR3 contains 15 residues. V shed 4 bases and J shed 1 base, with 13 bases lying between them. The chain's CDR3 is CASSTTGPSQETQYF. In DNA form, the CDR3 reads TGTGCCAGTAGTACGACGGGACCGAGCCAAGAGACCCAGTACTTC.

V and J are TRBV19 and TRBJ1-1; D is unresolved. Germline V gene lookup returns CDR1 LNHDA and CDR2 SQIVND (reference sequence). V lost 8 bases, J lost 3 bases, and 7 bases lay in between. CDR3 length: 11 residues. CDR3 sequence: CASFRDTEAFF. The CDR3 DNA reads TGTGCCAGTTTCCGGGACACTGAAGCTTTCTTT.

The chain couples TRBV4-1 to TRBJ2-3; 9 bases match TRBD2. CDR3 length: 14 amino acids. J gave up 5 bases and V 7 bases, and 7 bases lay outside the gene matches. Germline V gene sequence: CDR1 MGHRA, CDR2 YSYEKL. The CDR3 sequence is CASTSGGFKDTQYF. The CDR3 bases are TGCGCCAGCACCAGCGGGGGGTTTAAAGATACGCAGTATTTT.

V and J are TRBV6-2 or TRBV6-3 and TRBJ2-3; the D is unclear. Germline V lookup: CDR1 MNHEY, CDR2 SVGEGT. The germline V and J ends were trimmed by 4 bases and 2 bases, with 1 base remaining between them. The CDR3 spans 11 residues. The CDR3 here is CASSSTDTQYF. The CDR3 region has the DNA TGTGCCAGCAGTTCCACAGATACGCAGTATTTT.

The CDR3 region is CASSSRPSQGRTEAFF. CDR3 nucleotide sequence: TGTGCCAGCAGTTCAAGACCCTCACAGGGACGGACTGAAGCTTTCTTT. V and J are TRBV27 and TRBJ1-1; maybe TRBD1 (6 bases). The germline V gene has CDR1 MNHEY and CDR2 SMNVEV (reference sequence). The CDR3 has 16 amino acids. V dropped 4 bases and J dropped 5 bases, with 20 bases sitting between them.

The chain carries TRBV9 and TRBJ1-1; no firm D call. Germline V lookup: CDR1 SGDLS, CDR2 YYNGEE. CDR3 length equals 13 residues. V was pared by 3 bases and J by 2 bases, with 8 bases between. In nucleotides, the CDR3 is TGTGCCAGCAGCGCAGACACAAACACTGAAGCTTTCTTT. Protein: CASSADTNTEAFF.

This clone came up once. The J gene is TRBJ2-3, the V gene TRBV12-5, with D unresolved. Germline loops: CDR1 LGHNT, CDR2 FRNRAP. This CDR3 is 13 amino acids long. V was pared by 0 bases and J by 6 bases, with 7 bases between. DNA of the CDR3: TGTGCTAGTGGTTTGGTGACAACTGATACGCAGTATTTT. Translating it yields CASGLVTTDTQYF.

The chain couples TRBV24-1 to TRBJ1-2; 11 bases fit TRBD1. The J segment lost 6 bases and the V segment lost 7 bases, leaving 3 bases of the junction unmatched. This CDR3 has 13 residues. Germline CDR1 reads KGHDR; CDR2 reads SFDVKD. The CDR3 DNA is TGTGCCACCAGCCGGACAGGGGGCGATGGCTACACCTTC. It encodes CATSRTGGDGYTF.